The sequence of this TCR beta chain was determined in a study of T cells in Graves' hyperthyroidism and ophthalmopathy. This CDR3 is 13 amino acids long. V gave up 4 bases and J gave up 4 bases, with 10 bases separating them. The V gene's germline CDR1 is SQVTM and CDR2 ANQGSEA. General study points: Blood also held most thyroid clonotypes expanded beyond 0.001. Ophthalmopathy stood apart from stable hyperthyroidism in a 13 V-J model. Ophthalmopathy got predicted by the model a median about six months before its onset.

In its sample, this clonotype was seen a few times. The antigen remains unidentified. The study excluded patients with uncontrolled infection, other autoimmune disease, pregnancy or lactation. What was amplified from RNA transcripts were TCR beta CDR3 regions. HTBI primers were the set used in a first-round RT-PCR of the TCR CDR3. TCRdb ran MiXCR on the multiplex PCR reads and lists one entry per CDR3 protein. The table includes 450,000 to 500,000 distinct CDR3 sequences, less than 25% detected once. The sequence derives from a woman aged 70-85 years with Graves' ophthalmopathy. The sample comprised blood. V and J are TRBV29-1 and TRBJ2-2, with D possibly being TRBD1 (5 bases). CDR3 loop: CSVVLGPTGELFF. The CDR3 DNA follows: TGCAGCGTTGTTCTGGGGCCCACCGGGGAGCTGTTTTTT.